These 7 T cell receptor beta chains originate from one sample sequenced in a study of blood T cell repertoires in COVID-19 (dated by TCRdb to about 2020). The library relied on the immunoSEQ multiplex PCR assay. TCRdb re-hosts the immuneACCESS table, in-frame sequences only. Its copies lack some clones; in the studies checked, an unresolved V gene accounts for under half of them, and the cause for the rest is not known. The sample profile shows a few hundred thousand clones; roughly 85% of them were found once. The biggest ten clones account for 7.2% of the sample. Sequenced: peripheral blood. These receptors came from a human donor in a cohort sampled during active COVID-19.

The rearrangement links TRBV12-5 to TRBJ2-7; maybe TRBD1 (6 bases). Germline V lookup: CDR1 LGHNT, CDR2 FRNRAP. Trimming pared 6 bases from V and 2 bases from J, leaving 14 bases between. This CDR3 contains 14 residues. Here the CDR3 reads CASGPRTVAYEQYF. Written as DNA, the CDR3 is TGTGCTAGTGGACCCCGGACAGTTGCCTACGAGCAGTACTTC.

The J gene is TRBJ2-7, the V gene TRBV19, with TRBD2 as a possible D gene (7 bases). Deletions cut 3 bases from V and 6 bases from J, with 12 bases between. Germline values: CDR1 LNHDA, CDR2 SQIVND (reference sequence). The CDR3 is made up of 13 amino acids. The CDR3 loop reads CASSMRRGGEQYF. Here the CDR3 DNA reads TGTGCCAGTAGTATGAGGAGGGGGGGCGAGCAGTACTTC.

The genes are TRBV6-5 and TRBJ2-5; 7 bases align to TRBD1. CDR1 and CDR2 from the germline V gene are MNHEY and SVGAGI. The CDR3 has 13 amino acids. V lost 6 bases to trimming and J lost 3 bases; unmatched junction nucleotides: 4. In DNA, the CDR3 is TGTGCCAGCAGCACCGGGACAGAAGAGACCCAGTACTTC. It codes for CASSTGTEETQYF.

The rearrangement uses TRBV9 and TRBJ2-1; TRBD2 aligns across 10 bases. The trim removed 4 bases at V and 3 bases at J, leaving 4 bases unmatched. The CDR3 sequence is 15 residues long. Germline V CDR1 and CDR2: SGDLS, YYNGEE. The CDR3 reads CASSSRTSGYNEQFF. The CDR3 DNA is TGTGCCAGCAGCTCACGGACTAGCGGCTACAATGAGCAGTTCTTC.

V and J are TRBV6-1 and TRBJ1-1, with D perhaps matching TRBD1 (5 bases). Per the germline V gene, CDR1 is MNHNS and CDR2 is SASEGT. The germline V and J ends were trimmed by 2 bases and 2 bases, with 18 bases remaining between them. This CDR3 has 17 residues. This CDR3 is CASSESVTGEGNTEAFF. The CDR3 DNA sequence: TGTGCCAGCAGTGAATCAGTTACGGGGGAGGGAAACACTGAAGCTTTCTTT.

CDR3 amino acids: CASSFSGTDTEAFF. CDR3 coding DNA: TGCGCCAGCAGCTTTTCCGGGACAGACACTGAAGCTTTCTTT. The genes are TRBV5-1 and TRBJ1-1; 7 bases match TRBD1. The CDR3 runs to 14 residues. Germline CDR1 is SGHRS and CDR2 is YFSETQ. J was trimmed by 3 bases and V by 2 bases; bases with no gene match: 4.

This rearrangement joins TRBV3-1 (or the pseudogene TRBV3-2) to TRBJ1-4, with 7 nucleotides matching TRBD1. With V trimmed by 2 bases and J by 10 bases, 10 bases remained unmatched. The germline V gene has CDR1 LGHDT and CDR2 YNNKEL (reference sequence). The CDR3 totals 15 residues. CDR3 sequence reads: CASSQSIKGAGKLFF. The CDR3 coding sequence is TGTGCCAGCAGCCAAAGCATCAAGGGGGCGGGAAAACTGTTTTTT.